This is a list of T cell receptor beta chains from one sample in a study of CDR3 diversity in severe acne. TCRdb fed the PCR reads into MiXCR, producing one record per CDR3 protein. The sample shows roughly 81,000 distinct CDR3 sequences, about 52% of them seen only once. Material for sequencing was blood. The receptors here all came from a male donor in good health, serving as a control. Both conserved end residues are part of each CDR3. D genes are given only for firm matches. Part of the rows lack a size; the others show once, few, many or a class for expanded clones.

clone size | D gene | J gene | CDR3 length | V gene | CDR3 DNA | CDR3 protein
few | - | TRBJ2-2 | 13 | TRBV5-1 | TGCGCCAGCAGCTTGGGAGACACCGGGGAGCTGTTTTTT | CASSLGDTGELFF
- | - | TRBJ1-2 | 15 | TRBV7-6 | TGTGCCAGCAGCAACGCGACAGGTCCCCTCTATGGCTACACCTTC | CASSNATGPLYGYTF
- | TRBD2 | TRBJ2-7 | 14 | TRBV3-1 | TGTGCCAGCAGCCAATCTAGCGGCCCCTACGAGCAGTACTTC | CASSQSSGPYEQYF
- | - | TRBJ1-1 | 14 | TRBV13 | TGTGCCAGCAGCTTAGAATGGGTAAACACTGAAGCTTTCTTT | CASSLEWVNTEAFF
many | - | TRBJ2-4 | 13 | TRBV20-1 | TGCAGTGCTAGAGGGTTAGCCAAAAACATTCAGTACTTC | CSARGLAKNIQYF
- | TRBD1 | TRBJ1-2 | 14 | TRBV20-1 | TGCAGTGCCAGCAGCCCACAGGGGATCTATGGCTACACCTTC | CSASSPQGIYGYTF
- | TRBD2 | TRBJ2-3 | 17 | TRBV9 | TGTGCCAGCAGCGTAGGGACTAGCGGGGGACCCTCAGATACGCAGTATTTT | CASSVGTSGGPSDTQYF
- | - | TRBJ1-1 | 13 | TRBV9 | TGTGCCAGCAGCGTAGGGAGCCCCACTGAAGCTTTCTTT | CASSVGSPTEAFF
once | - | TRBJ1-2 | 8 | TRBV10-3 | TGTGCCATCGGTGGTTACACCTTC | CAIGGYTF
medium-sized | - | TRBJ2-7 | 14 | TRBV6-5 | TGTGCCAGCAGGCCGGGGGGACAGACCTACGAGCAGTACTTC | CASRPGGQTYEQYF
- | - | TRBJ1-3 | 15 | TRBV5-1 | TGCGCCAGCAGCGGAACGACAGGCTTGGGTGACACCATATATTTT | CASSGTTGLGDTIYF
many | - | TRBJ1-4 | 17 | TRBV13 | TGTGCCAGCAGCCTGCGGTATGCGACAGCCCAAAATGAAAAACTGTTTTTT | CASSLRYATAQNEKLFF
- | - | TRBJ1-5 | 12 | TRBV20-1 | TGCAGTGCTCAGACAAGCAATCAGCCCCAGCATTTT | CSAQTSNQPQHF
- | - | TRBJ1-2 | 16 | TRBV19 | TGTGCCAGTAGGAATGTGGAAGGGGCGTCCAGAGTAGGCTACACCTTC | CASRNVEGASRVGYTF
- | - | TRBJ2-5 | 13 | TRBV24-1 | TGTGCCACCAGTGTAGGGGCGGCAGAGACCCAGTACTTC | CATSVGAAETQYF
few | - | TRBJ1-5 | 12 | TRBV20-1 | TGCAGTGCAAGTAACGGCAATCAGCCCCAGCATTTT | CSASNGNQPQHF
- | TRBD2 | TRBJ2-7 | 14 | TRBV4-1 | TGCGCCAGCAGCAAACTAGCGGGAGACTACGAGCAGTACTTC | CASSKLAGDYEQYF
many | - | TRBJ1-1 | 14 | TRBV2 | TGTGCCAGCAGTGTTCAAGTCCCCCCGGGAGGAGCTTTCTTT | CASSVQVPPGGAFF
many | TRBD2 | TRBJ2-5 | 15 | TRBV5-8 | TGTGCCAGCAGCTTGCTTAGCGGGTACCAAGAGACCCAGTACTTC | CASSLLSGYQETQYF
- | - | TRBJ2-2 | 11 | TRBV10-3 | TGTGCCATCAGTGACAGCAGGGAGCTGTTTTTT | CAISDSRELFF
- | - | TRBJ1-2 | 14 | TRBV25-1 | TGTGCCAGCAGCGTAGTGACGGTGGGGTATGGCTACACCTTC | CASSVVTVGYGYTF
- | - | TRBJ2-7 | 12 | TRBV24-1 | TGTGCCTGGAGCTTGGGCAGGGGCGAGCAGTACTTC | CAWSLGRGEQYF
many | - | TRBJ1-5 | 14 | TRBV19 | TGTGCCAGTAGTAGGAATAGGGGGAATCAGCCCCAGCATTTT | CASSRNRGNQPQHF
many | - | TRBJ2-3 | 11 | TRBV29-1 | TGCAGCGTTGCCACCACAGATACGCAGTATTTT | CSVATTDTQYF
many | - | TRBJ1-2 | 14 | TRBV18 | TGTGCCAGCTCACCATGGTCCCGTAACTATGGCTACACCTTC | CASSPWSRNYGYTF
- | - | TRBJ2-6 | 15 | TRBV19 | TGTGCCAGTAGTGCCCTAGCGTCTGGGGCCAACGTCCTGACTTTC | CASSALASGANVLTF
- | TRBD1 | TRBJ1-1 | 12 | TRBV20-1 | TGCAGTGTGGGACAGCTGAACACTGAAGCTTTCTTT | CSVGQLNTEAFF
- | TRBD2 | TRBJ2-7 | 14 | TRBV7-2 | TGTGCCAGCAGCTGGGACTACCACGGGGGAGAGCAGTACTTC | CASSWDYHGGEQYF
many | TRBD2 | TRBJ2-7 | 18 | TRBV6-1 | TGTGCCAGCAGTGAAGCGCTTCGGGGACTAGCGGGGTCGTACGAGCAGTACTTC | CASSEALRGLAGSYEQYF
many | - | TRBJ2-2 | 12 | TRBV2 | TGTGCCAGCAGTGTGGCCACCGGGGAGCTGTTTTTT | CASSVATGELFF
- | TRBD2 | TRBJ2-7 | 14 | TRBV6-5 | TGTGCCAGCGCCCGGGGGGGTACGGCGTACGAGCAGTACTTC | CASARGGTAYEQYF
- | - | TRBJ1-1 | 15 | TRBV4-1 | TGCGCCAGCAGCCAAGTGGGCAGCATGAACACTGAAGCTTTCTTT | CASSQVGSMNTEAFF
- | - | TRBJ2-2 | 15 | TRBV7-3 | TGTGCCAGCAGCCCGGGGGCCCCCTCGGGCGGGGAGCTGTTTTTT | CASSPGAPSGGELFF
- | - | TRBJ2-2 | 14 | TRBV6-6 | TGTGCCAGCAGTTACTCGGGGGAGACCGGGGAGCTGTTTTTT | CASSYSGETGELFF
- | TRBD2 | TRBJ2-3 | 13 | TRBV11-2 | TGTGCCCTAGCGGGGGGCTTGACAGATACGCAGTATTTT | CALAGGLTDTQYF
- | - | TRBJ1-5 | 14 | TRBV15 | TGTGCCACCAGCAGAGATATAGGTGGGTGGCCCCAGCATTTT | CATSRDIGGWPQHF
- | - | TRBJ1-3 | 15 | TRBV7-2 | TGTGCCAGCAGCCAAGGTCTGGGGGATGGCTACACCATATATTTT | CASSQGLGDGYTIYF
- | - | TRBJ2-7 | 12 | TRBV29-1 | TGCAGCGTTGAGGACGGCGGTTACGAGCAGTACTTC | CSVEDGGYEQYF
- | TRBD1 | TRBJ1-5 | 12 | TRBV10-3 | TGTGCCAGCCGGACAGGATCTCAGCCCCAGCATTTT | CASRTGSQPQHF
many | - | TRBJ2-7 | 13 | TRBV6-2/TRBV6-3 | TGTGCCAGCAGTATAGCGGAATCCTACGAGCAGTACTTC | CASSIAESYEQYF
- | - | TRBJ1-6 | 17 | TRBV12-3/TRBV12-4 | TGTGCCAACAGCCGCCTCCTCGTACAGGGAACCAACTCACCCCTCCACTTT | CANSRLLVQGTNSPLHF
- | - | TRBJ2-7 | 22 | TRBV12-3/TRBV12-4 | - | CASSFYRNTIYFGGGFSYEQYF
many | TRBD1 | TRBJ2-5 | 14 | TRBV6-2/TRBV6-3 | TGTGCCAGCAAGGGGGCAGCGCCACAAGAGACCCAGTACTTC | CASKGAAPQETQYF
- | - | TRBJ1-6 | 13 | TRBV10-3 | TGTGCCATCAGTGCGGAGTATAATTCACCCCCCCACTTT | CAISAEYNSPPHF
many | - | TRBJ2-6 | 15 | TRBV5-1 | TGCGCCAGCAGCTTGGTGGGCTCTGGGGCCAACGTCCTGACTTTC | CASSLVGSGANVLTF
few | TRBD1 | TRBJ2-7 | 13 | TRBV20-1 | TGCAGTGCAGAAGGACAGGGCTCCTACGAGCAGTACTTC | CSAEGQGSYEQYF
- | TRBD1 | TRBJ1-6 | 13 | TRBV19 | TGTGCCAGTAGCGGGACAGGGGATTCACCCCTCCACTTT | CASSGTGDSPLHF
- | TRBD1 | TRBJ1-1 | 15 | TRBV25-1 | TGTGCCAGCAGCTTCGGGGACAGGGGGCAGACTGAAGCTTTCTTT | CASSFGDRGQTEAFF